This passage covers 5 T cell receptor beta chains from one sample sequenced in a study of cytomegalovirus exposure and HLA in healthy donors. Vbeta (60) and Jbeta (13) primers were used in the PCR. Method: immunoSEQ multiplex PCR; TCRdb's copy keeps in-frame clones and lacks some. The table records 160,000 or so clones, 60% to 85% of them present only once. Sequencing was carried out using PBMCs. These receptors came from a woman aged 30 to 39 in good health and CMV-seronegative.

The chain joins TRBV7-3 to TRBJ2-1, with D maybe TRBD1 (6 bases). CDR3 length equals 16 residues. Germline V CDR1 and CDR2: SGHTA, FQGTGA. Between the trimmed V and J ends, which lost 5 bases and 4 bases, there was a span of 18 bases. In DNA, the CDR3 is TGTGCCAGCAGCGGAAGACAGGCCACAGGTTACAATGAGCAGTTCTTC. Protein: CASSGRQATGYNEQFF.

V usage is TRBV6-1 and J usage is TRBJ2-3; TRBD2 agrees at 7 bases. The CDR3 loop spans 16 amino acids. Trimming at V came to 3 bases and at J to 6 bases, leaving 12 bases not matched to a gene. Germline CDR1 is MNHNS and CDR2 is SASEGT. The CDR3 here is CASSEGGVGRGDTQYF. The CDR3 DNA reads TGTGCCAGCAGTGAGGGGGGGGTGGGGAGAGGGGATACGCAGTATTTT.

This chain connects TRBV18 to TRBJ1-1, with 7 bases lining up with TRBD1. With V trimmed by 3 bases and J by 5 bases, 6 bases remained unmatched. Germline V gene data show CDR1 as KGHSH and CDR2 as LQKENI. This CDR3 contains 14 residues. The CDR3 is CASSPTGVGTEAFF. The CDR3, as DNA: TGTGCCAGCTCACCCACAGGGGTCGGGACTGAAGCTTTCTTT.

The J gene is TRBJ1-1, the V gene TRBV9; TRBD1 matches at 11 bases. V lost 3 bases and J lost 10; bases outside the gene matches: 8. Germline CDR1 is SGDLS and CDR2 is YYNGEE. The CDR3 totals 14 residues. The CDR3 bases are TGTGCCAGCAGCGCTTTACCGGGACAGGGGGGAGCTTTCTTT. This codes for CASSALPGQGGAFF.

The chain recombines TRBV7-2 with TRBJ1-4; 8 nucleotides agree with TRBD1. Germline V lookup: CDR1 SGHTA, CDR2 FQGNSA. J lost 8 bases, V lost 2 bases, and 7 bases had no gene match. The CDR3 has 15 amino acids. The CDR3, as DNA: TGTGCCAGCAGCTTACGGACAGGGAGTCACGAAAAACTGTTTTTT. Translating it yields CASSLRTGSHEKLFF.